The rows below give T cell receptor beta chains drawn from one sample of a study of CD8+CD57+ T cells in acquired aplastic anemia. TCRdb reanalysed the reads using MiXCR and keeps one entry per CDR3 protein. Seen here are roughly 200,000 distinct CDR3 sequences, under 65% observed once, and the top ten hold 25% to 35%. The sequenced material came from sorted CD4+, CD8+, or CD8+CD57+ T cells (not recorded which) from PBMCs. These receptors all come from a human donor in good health. CDR3s include the opening cysteine and the closing phenylalanine or tryptophan. D genes are given only for firm matches. The size of a clone is reported for some rows only, either as once, few or many, or as a class for expanded clones.

>-|many|TRBV15|TRBJ2-2
TGTGCCACCACAGGGGAGGGCACCGGGGAGCTGTTTTTT
CATTGEGTGELFF
>TRBD1|-|TRBV5-1|TRBJ1-6
TGCGCCAGCAGCTTGGCCGGTCAGGGGGCAAGCAGTTCACCCCTCCACTTT
CASSLAGQGASSSPLHF
>TRBD1|many|TRBV20-1|TRBJ2-7
TGCAGTGCAAACGACAGGGGGCTCCTGTACGAGCAGTACTTC
CSANDRGLLYEQYF
>-|-|TRBV12-3/TRBV12-4|TRBJ2-3
TGTGCCAGCAGGGGACTCCCCAGCACGGATACGCAGTATTTT
CASRGLPSTDTQYF
>TRBD1|-|TRBV10-3|TRBJ1-2
TGTGCCAGCAGTGAGGCCGCCGGGACAGTCTATGGCTACACCTTC
CASSEAAGTVYGYTF
>-|many|TRBV9|TRBJ2-2
TGTGCCAGCAGCGTAGACACCGGGGAGCTGTTTTTT
CASSVDTGELFF
>-|many|TRBV19|TRBJ1-1
TGTGCCAGTAGTATTTCGGTACGAGGTGAAGCTTTCTTT
CASSISVRGEAFF
>-|many|TRBV6-6|TRBJ2-5
TGTGCCAGCTCCCCCCGACCGAAGGACGGACCCCCGTGGACCCAGTACTTC
CASSPRPKDGPPWTQYF
>TRBD1|once|TRBV10-1|TRBJ1-2
TGCGCCAGCAGTGAGTCTTCAGGGGGTGGCTACACCTTC
CASSESSGGGYTF
>-|-|TRBV6-6|TRBJ2-7
TGTGCCAGCAGTTACTCGGTAGGGGAATCCTACGAGCAGTACTTC
CASSYSVGESYEQYF
>TRBD2|-|TRBV7-6|TRBJ2-2
TGTGCCAGCGGCTTAGGGACTAGCGGGAGTCTCACCGGGGAGCTGTTTTTT
CASGLGTSGSLTGELFF
>TRBD1|-|TRBV7-9|TRBJ2-5
TGTGCCAGCAGCTTACTCCGGGACAGGCAGAGGGAAGAGACCCAGTACTTC
CASSLLRDRQREETQYF
>TRBD2|-|TRBV10-3|TRBJ2-2
TGTGCCAGCAGTGGATGGACTAGCGCGAACACCGGGGAGCTGTTTTTT
CASSGWTSANTGELFF
>TRBD1|-|TRBV10-1|TRBJ1-2
TGCGCCAGCAGAACGGGGCGACCCGGGACAGCTGATGGCTACATCTTC
CASRTGRPGTADGYIF
>TRBD1|-|TRBV29-1|TRBJ1-6
TGCAGCGTCCGGACAGGTGATAATTCACCCCTCCACTTT
CSVRTGDNSPLHF
>-|-|TRBV5-1|TRBJ2-2
TGCGCCAGCAGCTTGTACGGGGAGCTGTTTTTT
CASSLYGELFF
>TRBD1|many|TRBV6-5|TRBJ1-2
TGTGCCAGCAGTCAGCCGGCAGCCACAGGGGGCGCGTTTGGCTACACCTTC
CASSQPAATGGAFGYTF
>TRBD1|-|TRBV7-3|TRBJ2-7
TGTGCCAGCAGCTTAACGGTACAGGGGGCCAACCACGAGCAGTACTTC
CASSLTVQGANHEQYF
>-|-|TRBV24-1|TRBJ2-2
TGTGCCACCAGTGGCAGGAGGAGCGGGGAGCTGTTTTTT
CATSGRRSGELFF
>TRBD1|-|TRBV2|TRBJ2-3
TGTGCCAGCAGGTTGACAGGGGGTACAGATACGCAGTATTTT
CASRLTGGTDTQYF
>-|once|TRBV5-1|TRBJ2-5
TGCGCCAGCACCAACTCGGAGACCCAGTACTTC
CASTNSETQYF
>TRBD2|-|TRBV4-1|TRBJ2-5
TGCGCCAGCAGCCAAGGCCCGGGACTAGCCCTGGAGACCCAGTACTTC
CASSQGPGLALETQYF
>-|many|TRBV11-2|TRBJ2-4
TGTGCCAGCAGCTTAGAATGGGCCAAAGAAGAAGGCATTCAGTACTTC
CASSLEWAKEEGIQYF
>TRBD1|once|TRBV7-8|TRBJ1-5
TGTGCCAGCAGCGACGGGACAGGATCGCCCAATCAGCCCCAGCATTTT
CASSDGTGSPNQPQHF
>-|many|TRBV28|TRBJ2-7
TGTGCCAGCAGTCCGTTCGGAAGCTCCTACGAGCAGTACTTC
CASSPFGSSYEQYF
>TRBD2|many|TRBV27|TRBJ2-7
TGTGCCAGCAGTTTATCCCCTAGCGGCTCTACGTACTACGAGCAGTACTTC
CASSLSPSGSTYYEQYF
>-|-|TRBV7-9|TRBJ2-3
TGTGCCAGCAGCTCCCGACTAGGTGAGGGCACAGATACGCAGTATTTT
CASSSRLGEGTDTQYF
>-|many|TRBV5-1|TRBJ1-5
TGCGCCAGCAGCTTGAATAGCAATCAGCCCCAGCATTTT
CASSLNSNQPQHF